A single sample gave rise to the 8 T cell receptor beta chains below, sequenced in a study of T cell responses to AZD1222 COVID-19 vaccine. The protocol was immunoSEQ multiplex PCR, while the TCRdb copy is restricted to in-frame clones and leaves out a portion. There are around 120,000 clones in the sample; approximately 86% occur only once, and 2.6% lies in the top ten. The specimen was peripheral blood, collected 28 days after the second AZD1222 dose. The receptor source for this set is an adult who received the AZD1222 COVID-19 vaccine.

The chain is built from TRBV6-5 and TRBJ1-4; the D gene is possibly TRBD1 (6 bases). Per germline, CDR1 MNHEY and CDR2 SVGAGI. The CDR3 loop spans 13 amino acids. Deletions cut 8 bases from V and 7 bases from J, with 14 bases between. CDR3 nucleotide sequence: TGTGCCAGCGCTGAAAACAGGGCTGAAAAACTGTTTTTT. As protein: CASAENRAEKLFF.

The rearrangement links TRBV28 to TRBJ2-2; D may correspond to TRBD1 or TRBD2 (5 bases each). This CDR3 is built from 14 residues. The germline V gene has CDR1 MDHEN and CDR2 SYDVKM. Deletions cut 7 bases from V and 0 bases from J, with 9 bases between. In DNA, the CDR3 is TGTGCCAGCATTCTGGGGGCGAACACCGGGGAGCTGTTTTTT. Protein: CASILGANTGELFF.

The chain joins TRBV6-4 to TRBJ2-3; D may correspond to TRBD1 or TRBD2 (6 bases each). The CDR3 is 13 amino acids. Germline V CDR1 and CDR2: MRHNA, SNTAGT. Trimming cost V 4 bases and J 4 bases, with 9 bases left between them. The CDR3 spells CASSGGAADTQYF. CDR3 nucleotide sequence: TGTGCCAGCAGTGGGGGGGCTGCAGATACGCAGTATTTT.

J is TRBJ2-7 and V is TRBV14, with a tentative D call TRBD1 (5 bases). This CDR3 comprises 15 residues. Trimming left V 0 bases short and J 4 bases short, with 13 bases between. Germline CDR1 reads SGHDN; CDR2 reads FVKESK. The CDR3 reads CASSQDWAGLYEQYF. CDR3 sequence (DNA): TGTGCCAGCAGCCAAGATTGGGCAGGGCTGTACGAGCAGTACTTC.

In this sample, this clone turned up once. J is TRBJ1-1 and V is TRBV6-2 or TRBV6-3; perhaps TRBD1 as D (6 bases). CDR1 is MNHEY, CDR2 SVGEGT, per germline. With 4 bases removed from V and 3 bases from J, the gap between germline ends came to 15 bases. CDR3 length: 15 amino acids. The CDR3 coding sequence is TGTGCCAGCAGTTGGCTTCCGAACAGGGACACTGAAGCTTTCTTT. This encodes CASSWLPNRDTEAFF.

The CDR3: CASSFAGSEQYF. In nucleotides, the CDR3 is TGTGCCAGCAGCTTCGCCGGGTCCGAGCAGTACTTC. V usage is TRBV5-6 and J usage is TRBJ2-7; no definite D call. Germline CDR1 is SGHDT and CDR2 is YYEEEE. Trimming cost V 2 bases and J 6 bases, with 9 bases left between them. The CDR3 runs to 12 residues.

The chain has TRBV19 and TRBJ1-5; D gene unclear. V was cut by 8 bases and J by 4 bases, with 15 bases left in between. CDR3 size: 14 residues. Germline CDR1 and CDR2: LNHDA and SQIVND (reference sequence). CDR3 sequence: CASQQRGSNQPQHF. CDR3 coding DNA: TGTGCCAGTCAACAGAGAGGCTCGAATCAGCCCCAGCATTTT.

The chain links TRBV6-5 to TRBJ1-6; D gene uncertain. The germline V gene has CDR1 MNHEY and CDR2 SVGAGI. V lost 2 bases and J lost 3, with 5 bases in between. The CDR3 sequence is 14 residues long. The DNA of the CDR3 is TGTGCCAGCAGTTACGACGGCTATAATTCACCCCTCCACTTT. This encodes CASSYDGYNSPLHF.